A single sample is the source of the 4 T cell receptor beta chains below, sequenced in a study of T cells in Graves' hyperthyroidism and ophthalmopathy. Using RNA transcripts as the source, TCR beta CDR3 regions were amplified. A set of HTBI primers served as the primers for a first-round RT-PCR of the TCR CDR3. TCRdb called the multiplex PCR reads again in MiXCR, with one record for every CDR3 protein. The table shows 350,000 or so distinct CDR3 sequences, with approximately 18% occurring only once. The sequencing sample was made of blood. These receptors all come from a middle-aged woman with Graves' ophthalmopathy.

This clonotype was seen many times. The chain has TRBV6-6 and TRBJ2-7; 11 nucleotides line up with TRBD2. The CDR3 contains 19 residues. V trimming: 3 bases; J trimming: 6 bases; junction bases outside the gene matches: 19. Germline values: CDR1 MNHNY, CDR2 SVGAGI (reference sequence). The CDR3 here is CASSYMKNSGRAFMGEQYF. For the CDR3, the DNA is TGTGCCAGCAGTTATATGAAGAATAGCGGGAGGGCCTTTATGGGCGAGCAGTACTTC.

At least ten counts were recorded for this clonotype. The chain combines TRBV30 with TRBJ1-1, with 12 bases that match TRBD1. Germline V lookup: CDR1 GTSNPN, CDR2 SVGIG (reference sequence). The CDR3 has 17 amino acids. Trimming cost V 2 bases and J 5 bases; bases outside gene matches: 12. The CDR3 DNA reads TGTGCCTGGAGTTGGTCGGGACAGGGGGCATGGGGGACTGAAGCTTTCTTT. This translates into CAWSWSGQGAWGTEAFF.

The table lists this clonotype with many counts. The chain combines TRBV19 with TRBJ1-1, with D uncertain. Germline CDR1 is LNHDA and CDR2 is SQIVND (reference sequence). There are 15 residues in the CDR3. With 3 bases removed from V and 0 bases from J, the gap between germline ends came to 11 bases. The CDR3 nucleotides are TGTGCCAGTAGTATTCCGAGGGTCATGAACACTGAAGCTTTCTTT. Amino acid sequence: CASSIPRVMNTEAFF.

In this sample, this clonotype turned up many times. V and J are TRBV6-5 and TRBJ2-5; 8 bases align to TRBD1. This CDR3 has 18 amino acids. Germline V gene sequence: CDR1 MNHEY, CDR2 SVGAGI. Trimming cost V 4 bases and J 1 base; bases outside gene matches: 14. This CDR3 is CASSSQPDRVGPQETQYF. The CDR3 bases are TGTGCCAGCAGTTCCCAACCGGACAGGGTTGGGCCCCAAGAGACCCAGTACTTC.